This T cell receptor (beta chain) is drawn from a study of blood T cells in healthy people across ages. General study points: A roughly linear fall in TCR beta diversity per million T cells was seen with increasing age.

CDR3 size: 14 residues. The V end lost 6 bases, the J end lost 2 bases, and 13 bases lay between the germline ends. Germline CDR1 WSHSY, CDR2 SAAADI. With each sample, at least 5 micrograms of total RNA were extracted. It was with a sample-barcoded 5' primer and a J-beta primer mix that a second PCR of roughly 6 to 12 cycles was run. TCRdb recomputed calls from the 5' RACE reads with MiXCR, one row per CDR3 protein. The table has about 1.4 million distinct CDR3 sequences, roughly 60% seen once. On this clonotype: Antigen unknown.

Sequencing was performed on blood. This clonotype was sampled from a man between 18 and 29 years old in good health. The chain has TRBV10-2 and TRBJ1-2; D gene uncertain. This chain's CDR3 is CASSDDTRNYGYTF. CDR3 in DNA: TGCGCCAGCAGCGACGACACCCGAAACTATGGCTACACCTTC.